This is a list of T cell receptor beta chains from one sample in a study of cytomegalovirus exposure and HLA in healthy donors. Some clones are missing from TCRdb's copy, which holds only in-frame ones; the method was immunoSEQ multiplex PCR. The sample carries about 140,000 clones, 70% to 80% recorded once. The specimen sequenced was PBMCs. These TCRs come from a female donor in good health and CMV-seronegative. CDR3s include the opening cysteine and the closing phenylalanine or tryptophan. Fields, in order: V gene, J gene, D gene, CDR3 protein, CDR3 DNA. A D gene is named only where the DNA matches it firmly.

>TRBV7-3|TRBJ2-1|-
CASSLNRVYGEQFF
TGTGCCAGCAGCTTAAACAGGGTTTATGGCGAGCAGTTCTTC
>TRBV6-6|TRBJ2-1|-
CASRHSGKNPYNEQFF
TGTGCCAGCAGACACTCCGGGAAAAACCCTTACAATGAGCAGTTCTTC
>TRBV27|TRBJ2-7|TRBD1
CASSLTGPNYEQYF
TGTGCCAGCAGTTTGACAGGGCCCAACTACGAGCAGTACTTC
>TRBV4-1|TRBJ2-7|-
CASSQASTGTYEQYF
TGCGCCAGCAGCCAAGCCTCAACAGGGACCTACGAGCAGTACTTC
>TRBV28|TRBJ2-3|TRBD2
CASSYNPFPSGSGLSTDTQYF
TGTGCCAGCAGCTATAATCCGTTCCCTAGCGGGAGCGGGCTTAGCACAGATACGCAGTATTTT
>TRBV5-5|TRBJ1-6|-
CASRGIVGLNSPLHF
TGTGCCAGCAGGGGTATCGTGGGGCTCAATTCACCCCTCCACTTT
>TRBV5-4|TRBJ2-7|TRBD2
CASSKGGGRTYEQYF
TGTGCCAGCAGCAAGGGCGGGGGTCGAACCTACGAGCAGTACTTC
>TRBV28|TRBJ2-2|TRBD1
CASSFRDRESGELFF
TGTGCCAGCAGTTTCCGGGACAGGGAGTCCGGGGAGCTGTTTTTT
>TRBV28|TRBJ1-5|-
CASSSIRIHAGTRRAYSNQPQHF
TGTGCCAGCAGTTCCATTAGAATTCATGCCGGGACACGCCGGGCCTATAGCAATCAGCCCCAGCATTTT
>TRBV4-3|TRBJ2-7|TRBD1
CASSQEGTGGYEQYF
TGCGCCAGCAGCCAAGAGGGGACAGGGGGCTACGAGCAGTACTTC
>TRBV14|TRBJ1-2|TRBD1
CASSNKDRVGYGYTF
TGTGCCAGCAGCAATAAGGACAGGGTTGGGTATGGCTACACCTTC
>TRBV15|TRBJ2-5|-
CATSRGGGFRETQYF
TGTGCCACCAGCAGAGGTGGGGGGTTTCGGGAGACCCAGTACTTC
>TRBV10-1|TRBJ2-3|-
CASSDPGPGTDTQYF
TGCGCCAGCAGTGATCCGGGTCCTGGCACAGATACGCAGTATTTT
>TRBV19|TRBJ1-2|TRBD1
CASRGQGIGYTF
TGTGCCAGTCGCGGACAGGGCATTGGCTACACCTTC